This T cell receptor beta chain was captured in a study of T cell repertoires in cytomegalovirus infection. Turning to the study itself: Used in the study were CMV epitopes, some recently identified and HLA-C-restricted, others well-studied and HLA-B-restricted. Overall study results and limits: Pooled public TCR beta family frequency picked out CMV carriers with the relevant HLA.

About this clonotype itself: The antigen is undetermined.

In TCRdb, the reads were re-called with MiXCR into one record per CDR3 protein. The sample consists of about 150,000 distinct CDR3 sequences, about 31% of them appearing once. V dropped 3 bases and J dropped 5; count of bases not matched to a gene: 7. The CDR3 has 16 amino acids. Germline CDR1 and CDR2: KGHDR and SFDVKD. V and J are TRBV24-1 and TRBJ1-4, with 8 bases lining up with TRBD1. The sequence derives from a human donor in good health (CMV status not recorded). Some clones in this sample may be carry-over from other donors' samples. Sequenced material: CD8+ T cells from cultured PBMCs, taken from culture after CMV antigen stimulation. The CDR3 region has the DNA TGTGCCACCAGTGATCCATCAGGGGGCCGGAATGAAAAACTGTTTTTT. Its translation: CATSDPSGGRNEKLFF.